Shown below are 30 T cell receptor beta chains from a single sample sequenced in a study of T cells after yellow fever vaccination. Each CDR3 protein is one row after TCRdb ran MiXCR on the 5' RACE reads. The sample includes over 100,000 distinct CDR3 sequences, approximately 8.4% of them seen just once. This material consisted of CD8+ T cells sorted from PBMCs, taken 45 days after the yellow fever booster vaccination. The receptors were gathered from a man aged 25 to 40 who received the YFV17D yellow fever vaccine.

This clonotype was found many times. The chain uses TRBV7-2 and TRBJ2-2; tentative D call: TRBD2 (6 bases). The germline V gene encodes CDR1 SGHTA and CDR2 FQGNSA. The CDR3 loop spans 15 amino acids. The ends were cut back, 1 base at V and 4 bases at J, with 10 bases in the middle. Here the CDR3 reads CASSLVTGGTGELFF. In nucleotides, the CDR3 is TGTGCCAGCAGCTTAGTAACCGGGGGCACCGGGGAGCTGTTTTTT.

This clonotype showed up many times. The chain combines TRBV6-1 with TRBJ2-1, with D possibly being TRBD1 (6 bases). CDR1 is MNHNS, CDR2 SASEGT, per germline. The CDR3 is 13 amino acids. V lost 11 bases, J lost 4 bases, and 15 bases lay in between. CDR3 residues: CAGGDSGYNEQFF. The CDR3 DNA sequence: TGTGCCGGGGGCGACTCGGGTTACAATGAGCAGTTCTTC.

This chain connects TRBV27 to TRBJ1-5, with 10 bases fitting TRBD1. V was pared by 5 bases and J by 6 bases, with 7 bases of the junction left unmatched. The CDR3 runs to 15 residues. The V gene's germline CDR1 is MNHEY and CDR2 SMNVEV (reference sequence). CDR3 protein: CASSTGTGASQPQHF. CDR3 bases: TGTGCCAGCAGTACTGGGACAGGGGCCAGTCAGCCCCAGCATTTT.

This clonotype was observed at least ten times. The chain uses TRBV29-1 and TRBJ2-7, with 8 bases aligning to TRBD1. J lost 1 base, V lost 4 bases, and 0 bases had no gene match. CDR3 length: 12 residues. Germline V gene sequence: CDR1 SQVTM, CDR2 ANQGSEA. The CDR3 DNA follows: TGCAGCGTTGGGACAGGGTCCTACGAGCAGTACTTC. Amino acid sequence: CSVGTGSYEQYF.

A few counts support this clonotype. The rearrangement links TRBV15 to TRBJ1-4; D perhaps matches TRBD1 (6 bases). V lost 0 bases and J lost 13, with 18 bases in between. Germline assignment: CDR1 LNHNV and CDR2 YYDKDF (reference sequence). CDR3 length equals 15 residues. CDR3 nucleotide sequence: TGTGCCACCAGCAGAGATAGGGACACGAGAGGGGGACTGTTTTTT. It encodes CATSRDRDTRGGLFF. The entire variable domain, with the rest obtained from reference TRBV15 and TRBJ1-4, is as follows: DAMVIQNPRYQVTQFGKPVTLSCSQTLNHNVMYWYQQKSSQAPKLLFHYYDKDFNNEADTPDNFQSRRPNTSFCFLDIRSPGLGDTAMYLCATSRDRDTRGGLFFGSGTQLSVL.

This clonotype was seen many times. The V gene is TRBV4-2, the J gene TRBJ2-3; 11 nucleotides line up with TRBD2. Per germline, CDR1 LGHNA and CDR2 YNFKEQ. V lost 1 base, J lost 1 base, and 10 bases stayed unmatched. The CDR3 consists of 19 residues. The CDR3 nucleotides read TGTGCCAGCAGCCAAGTCCCGGGACTAGCGGAAGGCGGCACAGATACGCAGTATTTT. Encoded protein: CASSQVPGLAEGGTDTQYF.

At least ten counts were recorded for this clonotype. V is TRBV7-9 and J is TRBJ1-1; the D is unclear. This CDR3 contains 9 residues. V was clipped by 0 bases and J by 12 bases, with 2 bases between them. CDR1 is SEHNR, CDR2 FQNEAQ, per germline (reference sequence). The CDR3 spells CASSLAPFF. CDR3 nucleotides: TGTGCCAGCAGCTTAGCGCCTTTCTTT.

At least ten counts were recorded for this clonotype. The rearrangement uses TRBV6-6 and TRBJ2-7; the match to TRBD2 covers 9 bases. Germline-derived CDR1 and CDR2 are MNHNY and SVGAGI (reference sequence). The CDR3 loop spans 16 amino acids. Trimming cost V 7 bases and J 2 bases; bases outside gene matches: 12. DNA of the CDR3: TGTGCCAGCAAGGGGCCCATGGCGGGAGGGCCCTACGAGCAGTACTTC. Amino acid sequence: CASKGPMAGGPYEQYF.

There are many counts of this clonotype. The J gene is TRBJ2-1, the V gene TRBV12-3 or TRBV12-4; either TRBD1 or TRBD2 may supply D (5 bases each). The CDR3 contains 13 residues. Trimming removed 5 bases from V and 5 bases from J, with 10 bases in between. CDR3 residues: CASSGDEHNEQFF. The CDR3, as DNA: TGTGCCAGCAGTGGGGACGAGCACAATGAGCAGTTCTTC.

The V gene is TRBV7-2, the J gene TRBJ2-7; D gene unclear. The CDR3 totals 15 residues. V gave up 5 bases and J gave up 0 bases, with 14 bases separating them. Germline-derived CDR1 and CDR2 are SGHTA and FQGNSA. CDR3 bases: TGTGCCAGCAGCAGTTGGGAACCGATCTCCTACGAGCAGTACTTC. It encodes CASSSWEPISYEQYF.

The chain combines TRBV9 with TRBJ1-2; D possibly corresponds to TRBD1 (5 bases). The CDR3 contains 16 residues. V was trimmed by 4 bases and J by 3 bases, leaving 19 bases between them. The germline V gene encodes CDR1 SGDLS and CDR2 YYNGEE. CDR3 loop: CASSSQAGPLDYGYTF. In DNA, the CDR3 is TGTGCCAGCAGCTCTCAAGCGGGGCCCTTAGACTATGGCTACACCTTC.

This clonotype has at least ten counts. V gene TRBV12-3 or TRBV12-4 combines with J gene TRBJ2-1; 7 positions agree with TRBD2. The CDR3 runs to 15 residues. V lost 3 bases and J lost 2; bases outside the gene matches: 4. The CDR3 spells CASSLAGEAYNEQFF. The CDR3 nucleotides read TGTGCCAGCAGTTTGGCGGGAGAGGCCTACAATGAGCAGTTCTTC.

This clonotype was recorded many times. The chain combines TRBV9 with TRBJ2-1; TRBD2 might be the D (5 bases). The CDR3 covers 15 residues. Germline V CDR1 and CDR2: SGDLS, YYNGEE. V lost 4 bases and J lost 2, with 13 bases in between. The CDR3 is CASSIERSTYNEQFF. CDR3 in DNA: TGTGCCAGCAGCATTGAGCGGAGCACCTACAATGAGCAGTTCTTC.

This clonotype was recorded many times. The chain uses TRBV28 and TRBJ2-5; unclear D gene. V lost 6 bases and J 7 bases, leaving 9 bases between the germline ends. Germline assignment: CDR1 MDHEN and CDR2 SYDVKM. CDR3 size: 11 residues. The DNA for the CDR3 is TGTGCCAGCAGCCTATCAGGGACCCAGTACTTC. It codes for CASSLSGTQYF.

This clonotype has a count of ten or more. The V call is TRBV5-1, the J call TRBJ2-1; possible D gene TRBD1, 6 bases. Trimming took off 2 bases at V and 2 bases at J, with 11 bases between the two ends. The CDR3 spans 15 residues. Germline CDR1 and CDR2: SGHRS and YFSETQ. The CDR3, as DNA: TGCGCCAGCAGCTTAGAGGGGGACCCCTACAATGAGCAGTTCTTC. This encodes CASSLEGDPYNEQFF.

This rearrangement joins TRBV11-2 to TRBJ2-7; 11 bases fit TRBD2. The CDR3 is made up of 18 amino acids. The V gene's germline CDR1 is SGHAT and CDR2 FQNNGV. After removal of 4 bases from V and 5 bases from J, the junction contained 16 bases not matched to a gene. DNA of the CDR3: TGTGCCAGCAGCTCACATCGTAGCGGGAGGGCCGCCCTGGACGAGCAGTACTTC. Its translation: CASSSHRSGRAALDEQYF. The whole variable domain, filled in from reference TRBV11-2 and TRBJ2-7, reads EAGVAQSPRYKIIEKRQSVAFWCNPISGHATLYWYQQILGQGPKLLIQFQNNGVVDDSQLPKDRFSAERLKGVDSTLKIQPAKLEDSAVYLCASSSHRSGRAALDEQYFGPGTRLTVT.

This clonotype was detected ten times or more. The chain uses TRBV5-6 and TRBJ1-5, with D uncertain. Trimming shortened V by 0 bases and J by 5 bases, and 6 bases separated the two germline ends. There are 13 residues in the CDR3. Germline lookup yields CDR1 SGHDT and CDR2 YYEEEE. The CDR3 sequence is CASSLDGHQPQHF. For the CDR3, the DNA is TGTGCCAGCAGCTTGGACGGCCATCAGCCCCAGCATTTT.

This clonotype was detected ten times or more. The chain is built from TRBV7-9 and TRBJ2-3; 8 bases agree with TRBD1. The V and J ends lost 5 bases and 2 bases, in that order; junction bases with no gene match: 9. The germline CDR1 and CDR2 sequences are SEHNR and FQNEAQ (reference sequence). The CDR3 sequence is 16 residues long. CDR3 residues: CASSPPQGANTDTQYF. As DNA, the CDR3 is TGTGCCAGCAGCCCCCCCCAGGGGGCAAACACAGATACGCAGTATTTT.

Concerning this clonotype itself: This clone may be a read error of a much larger clone one base away. V and J are TRBV29-1 and TRBJ1-1, with unresolved D. CDR3 size: 12 residues. The germline V gene has CDR1 SQVTM and CDR2 ANQGSEA. Between the trimmed V and J ends, which lost 3 bases and 6 bases, there was a span of 11 bases. This CDR3 is CSVDNGLAEAFF. In DNA form, the CDR3 reads TGCAGCGTTGACAACGGGTTGGCTGAAGCTTTCTTT.

This clonotype was observed many times. The chain couples TRBV5-1 to TRBJ2-1; D uncertain. CDR3 length: 15 residues. Germline assignment: CDR1 SGHRS and CDR2 YFSETQ. V was pared by 3 bases and J by 1 base, with 11 bases between. The CDR3: CASSYLEASYNEQFF. The CDR3, as DNA: TGCGCCAGCAGCTACCTAGAGGCATCCTACAATGAGCAGTTCTTC.

Ten or more counts support this clonotype. The chain employs TRBV4-3 and TRBJ2-1, with TRBD2 matching over 8 bases. The CDR3 spans 18 residues. The germline gives CDR1 LGHNA, CDR2 YSLEER. V lost 2 bases and J lost 0; bases outside the gene matches: 9. CDR3 in DNA: TGCGCCAGCAGCCAAACCATCATCGGGGGGGGCTCCTACAATGAGCAGTTCTTC. It codes for CASSQTIIGGGSYNEQFF.

In its sample, this clonotype was seen many times. The chain combines TRBV7-9 with TRBJ2-5, with D uncertain. Germline V CDR1 and CDR2: SEHNR, FQNEAQ (reference sequence). The CDR3 totals 12 residues. With 5 bases removed from V and 4 bases from J, the gap between germline ends came to 8 bases. CDR3 amino acids: CASSPHSETQYF. The CDR3 region has the DNA TGTGCCAGCAGCCCTCACTCAGAGACCCAGTACTTC.

The chain has TRBV11-2 and TRBJ2-1, with no clear D. Germline loops: CDR1 SGHAT, CDR2 FQNNGV. V gave up 1 base and J gave up 8 bases, with 9 bases separating them. The CDR3 spans 13 residues. In nucleotides, the CDR3 is TGTGCCAGCAGCTTAGCGGCCTGGGATGAGCAGTTCTTC. It encodes CASSLAAWDEQFF.

At least ten counts were recorded for this clonotype. The chain joins TRBV9 to TRBJ2-1; D unresolved. Germline CDR1 reads SGDLS; CDR2 reads YYNGEE. The CDR3 is 14 residues long. V was pared by 0 bases and J by 7 bases, with 11 bases between. The CDR3 protein is CASSVAMAANEQFF. The CDR3 DNA follows: TGTGCCAGCAGCGTAGCTATGGCGGCAAATGAGCAGTTCTTC.

This clonotype appeared many times. The chain uses TRBV5-6 and TRBJ2-7; a possible D gene is TRBD2 (5 bases). Germline-derived CDR1 and CDR2 are SGHDT and YYEEEE. This CDR3 is 15 amino acids long. Trimming pared 2 bases from V and 1 base from J, leaving 13 bases between. The CDR3 DNA reads as TGTGCCAGCAGCTTAGGTTCCGGGGTTTCCTACGAGCAGTACTTC. Its protein is CASSLGSGVSYEQYF.

This clonotype was counted between two and nine times. The CDR3 region is CASSLSGRDFYEQYF. Written as DNA, the CDR3 is TGTGCCAGCAGTTTAAGCGGGAGGGATTTCTACGAGCAGTACTTC. This chain links TRBV27 with TRBJ2-7; 10 nucleotides align to TRBD2. CDR1 MNHEY and CDR2 SMNVEV come from the germline V gene (reference sequence). The V segment lost 2 bases and the J segment 3 bases; nucleotides outside the gene matches: 4. CDR3 length: 15 residues.

The chain employs TRBV7-2 and TRBJ2-7; 9 nucleotides agree with TRBD2. Trimming removed 0 bases from V and 4 bases from J; junction bases left unmatched: 1. This CDR3 is 14 amino acids long. Germline V gene lookup returns CDR1 SGHTA and CDR2 FQGNSA. CDR3 amino acids: CASSLALAGYEQYF. CDR3 bases: TGTGCCAGCAGCTTAGCTCTAGCGGGGTACGAGCAGTACTTC.

This clonotype is labeled medium-sized. The rearrangement links TRBV7-2 to TRBJ2-5, with TRBD2 identical over 9 bases. This CDR3 has 16 residues. The V gene's germline CDR1 is SGHTA and CDR2 FQGNSA. V dropped 8 bases and J dropped 1; count of bases not matched to a gene: 11. CDR3 amino acids: CASGRLLAGLQETQYF. In DNA, the CDR3 is TGTGCCAGCGGACGGTTACTAGCGGGCCTCCAAGAGACCCAGTACTTC.

To note about this clonotype: Possible read error: a much larger clone is one base away. This chain connects TRBV2 to TRBJ2-5; 7 nucleotides line up with TRBD1. The CDR3 is 14 residues long. After removal of 1 base from V and 5 bases from J, the junction contained 4 bases not matched to a gene. Looked up from germline, CDR1 is SNHLY and CDR2 is FYNNEI. The CDR3 here is CASSEVTGDETQYF. The CDR3, as DNA: TGTGCCAGCAGTGAAGTAACAGGGGATGAGACCCAGTACTTC.

The V gene is TRBV28, the J gene TRBJ2-7; no reliable D call. Trimming shortened V by 5 bases and J by 7 bases, and 9 bases separated the two germline ends. Per germline, CDR1 MDHEN and CDR2 SYDVKM. The CDR3 totals 11 residues. In DNA, the CDR3 is TGTGCCAGCAGTGGTAATATGGAGCAGTACTTC. Amino acids: CASSGNMEQYF.